The 26 T cell receptor beta chains given below trace back to one sample, sequenced in a study of T cell responses to AZD1222 COVID-19 vaccine (TCRdb year 2021). The time point label for this specimen denotes: baseline before first vaccination. The library was built by means of the immunoSEQ multiplex PCR assay. Drawn from immuneACCESS, this table holds only the in-frame rearrangements with V and J called that TCRdb kept. Clones are partly lost; checked studies trace under half to an unresolved V gene and leave the rest unexplained. Within this sample are 150,000 to 200,000 clones, with 90% of them counted one time only. Clones ranked in the top ten supply 2.5% to 3% of the sample. The sample was peripheral blood, taken on day 0 of AZD1222 vaccination. These receptors came from an adult in good health.

Here the CDR3 reads CAWSVGSDTQYF. CDR3 nucleotides: TGTGCCTGGAGTGTCGGGTCAGATACGCAGTATTTT. This chain uses TRBV30 with TRBJ2-3, with D hard to call. V gave up 0 bases and J gave up 4 bases, with 5 bases separating them. Germline V lookup: CDR1 GTSNPN, CDR2 SVGIG (reference sequence). CDR3 length: 12 amino acids.

The J gene is TRBJ1-2, the V gene TRBV3-1 (or the pseudogene TRBV3-2), with no clear D. The CDR3 consists of 16 residues. The ends were cut back, 4 bases at V and 7 bases at J, with 22 bases in the middle. Germline CDR1 is LGHDT and CDR2 is YNNKEL (reference sequence). The CDR3 bases are TGTGCCAGCAGCCCTGGATCGGCGGATCGGGGAGGTGGCTACACCTTC. It yields the protein CASSPGSADRGGGYTF.

CDR3 DNA sequence: TGTGCCAGCAGCAAAACAGTCACCGGGGAGCTGTTTTTT. This sequence encodes CASSKTVTGELFF. The chain combines TRBV7-3 with TRBJ2-2; D remains ambiguous. Germline V gene lookup returns CDR1 SGHTA and CDR2 FQGTGA. This CDR3 contains 13 residues. V shed 5 bases and J shed 4 bases, with 8 bases lying between them.

The chain recombines TRBV15 with TRBJ1-2; D is undetermined. Germline V gene sequence: CDR1 LNHNV, CDR2 YYDKDF (reference sequence). The germline V and J ends were trimmed by 1 base and 1 base, with 10 bases remaining between them. The CDR3 totals 15 residues. DNA of the CDR3: TGTGCCACCAGCAGAGGGGCAGACTTTAACTATGGCTACACCTTC. Amino acid sequence: CATSRGADFNYGYTF.

The chain recombines TRBV15 with TRBJ1-4; D is possibly TRBD1 (5 bases). Germline V lookup: CDR1 LNHNV, CDR2 YYDKDF (reference sequence). The CDR3 extends over 15 amino acids. Trimming cost V 5 bases and J 2 bases, with 12 bases left between them. The chain's CDR3 is CATSGGAGTNEKLFF. CDR3 bases: TGTGCCACCAGCGGGGGAGCAGGCACTAATGAAAAACTGTTTTTT.

V usage is TRBV12-3 or TRBV12-4 and J usage is TRBJ2-5; D is unclear. This CDR3 comprises 11 residues. The ends were cut back, 6 bases at V and 7 bases at J, with 9 bases in the middle. This CDR3 is CASSRRTTQYF. As DNA, the CDR3 is TGTGCCAGCAGCAGACGGACGACCCAGTACTTC.

DNA for the CDR3: TGTGCCAGCAGCCCGCTACAGAACACCGGGGAGCTGTTTTTT. This sequence encodes CASSPLQNTGELFF. V gene TRBV9 combines with J gene TRBJ2-2; D is unclear. Trimming took 4 bases from V and 1 from J, leaving 8 bases between them. The CDR3 runs 14 residues. CDR1 is SGDLS and CDR2 is YYNGEE in the germline V gene.

This clone came up once. The CDR3 here is CASSLTRQETQYF. DNA of the CDR3: TGTGCCAGCAGTTTAACTAGGCAAGAGACCCAGTACTTC. The chain uses TRBV12-3 or TRBV12-4 and TRBJ2-5; possible D gene TRBD2, 5 bases. With 2 bases removed from V and 2 bases from J, the gap between germline ends came to 6 bases. The CDR3 runs to 13 residues.

The chain is built from TRBV9 and TRBJ2-5, with 9 bases lining up with TRBD2. Germline V gene lookup returns CDR1 SGDLS and CDR2 YYNGEE. The CDR3 is 15 residues long. The trim removed 3 bases at V and 3 bases at J, leaving 6 bases unmatched. CDR3 sequence reads: CASSAAGGLEETQYF. CDR3 DNA: TGTGCCAGCAGCGCAGCGGGGGGTTTGGAAGAGACCCAGTACTTC.

The V gene is TRBV3-1 (or the pseudogene TRBV3-2), the J gene TRBJ1-3; D unresolved. Trimming left V 4 bases short and J 0 bases short, with 22 bases between. CDR3 size: 19 residues. Germline assignment: CDR1 LGHDT and CDR2 YNNKEL (reference sequence). The CDR3, as DNA: TGTGCCAGCAGCCGAAGATCTAAATTTAGGGCAAGCTCTGGAAACACCATATATTTT. Translation: CASSRRSKFRASSGNTIYF.

V and J are TRBV7-9 and TRBJ2-7; D gene ambiguous. The CDR3 contains 11 residues. Germline V gives CDR1 SEHNR, CDR2 FQNEAQ (reference sequence). The V end was cut by 6 bases, the J end by 6 bases, with 9 bases between. CDR3 nucleotides: TGTGCCAGCAGTTATTTGGTCGAGCAGTACTTC. Amino acid sequence: CASSYLVEQYF.

The DNA for the CDR3 is TGTGCCAGCAGCCCACCCAGGCTAGCGGGGGGGTCCGGGGAGCTGTTTTTT. Translated: CASSPPRLAGGSGELFF. The chain uses TRBV4-2 and TRBJ2-2; TRBD2 matches 12 bases. CDR3 length: 17 amino acids. J was trimmed by 6 bases and V by 4 bases; bases with no gene match: 9. Germline assignment: CDR1 LGHNA and CDR2 YNFKEQ.

The V and J genes are TRBV6-5 and TRBJ2-2, with a tentative D call TRBD1 (5 bases). Germline-derived CDR1 and CDR2 are MNHEY and SVGAGI. Trimming removed 2 bases at V and 5 bases at J, with 9 bases between. The CDR3 is 14 amino acids. The CDR3: CASSYASGTGELFF. DNA of the CDR3: TGTGCCAGCAGTTACGCCTCAGGGACCGGGGAGCTGTTTTTT.

The genes are TRBV5-1 and TRBJ1-1; possible D gene TRBD1, 5 bases. The CDR3 spans 15 residues. Germline V lookup: CDR1 SGHRS, CDR2 YFSETQ. Trimming pared 0 bases from V and 1 base from J, leaving 10 bases between. This CDR3 is CASSLGAGTNTEAFF. The CDR3 DNA reads as TGCGCCAGCAGCTTGGGGGCAGGGACGAACACTGAAGCTTTCTTT.

This clone was seen repeatedly, ten times or more. V usage is TRBV7-8 and J usage is TRBJ2-5, with 8 bases matching TRBD1. The V and J ends lost 3 bases and 4 bases, in that order; junction bases with no gene match: 10. CDR1 is SGHVS, CDR2 FQNEAQ, per germline. The length of the CDR3 is 16 residues. The CDR3 sequence is CASSFGLDRVGETQYF. The CDR3, as DNA: TGTGCCAGCAGCTTCGGTCTGGACAGGGTCGGAGAGACCCAGTACTTC. Drawing the rest from reference TRBV7-8 and TRBJ2-5, the complete variable domain is GAGVSQSPRYKVAKRGQDVALRCDPISGHVSLFWYQQALGQGPEFLTYFQNEAQLDKSGLPSDRFFAERPEGSVSTLKIQRTQQEDSAVYLCASSFGLDRVGETQYFGPGTRLLVL.

This clone was seen only a few times. J is TRBJ2-2 and V is TRBV7-2; 9 bases align to TRBD1. The CDR3 length is 16 residues. Trimming removed 3 bases from V and 7 bases from J; junction bases left unmatched: 9. From germline, CDR1 is SGHTA and CDR2 FQGNSA. The CDR3 coding sequence is TGTGCCAGCAGCTTTTGGGACAGGGTTGGAATCGGGGAGCTGTTTTTT. Translating gives CASSFWDRVGIGELFF.

The rearrangement links TRBV18 to TRBJ2-1; D may be TRBD1 (5 bases). The CDR3 extends over 12 amino acids. Germline CDR1 and CDR2: KGHSH and LQKENI. V lost 1 base, J lost 8 bases, and 6 bases lay in between. As DNA, the CDR3 is TGTGCCAGCTCACCACAGGGGCATGAGCAGTTCTTC. Amino acid sequence: CASSPQGHEQFF.

The J gene is TRBJ2-3, the V gene TRBV9; TRBD2 matches 7 bases. Trimming at V came to 0 bases and at J to 0 bases, leaving 7 bases not matched to a gene. The CDR3 has 17 amino acids. CDR1 SGDLS and CDR2 YYNGEE come from the germline V gene. The CDR3 region has the DNA TGTGCCAGCAGCGTAGAAGCGGGGCGGACTAGCACAGATACGCAGTATTTT. Protein: CASSVEAGRTSTDTQYF.

This clone was detected only once. This chain connects TRBV23-1 to TRBJ1-1, with D possibly being TRBD1 (5 bases). TRBV23-1 is an ORF, and what it does is uncertain. The CDR3 spans 18 residues. V was clipped by 6 bases and J by 0 bases, with 23 bases between them. The CDR3 sequence is CASRGDVGRETMNTEAFF. The DNA for the CDR3 is TGCGCCAGCAGAGGGGACGTTGGACGGGAGACTATGAACACTGAAGCTTTCTTT.

V gene TRBV6-5 combines with J gene TRBJ2-1; 13 bases are shared with TRBD2. CDR3 length equals 16 residues. Per germline, CDR1 MNHEY and CDR2 SVGAGI. Unmatched junction bases numbered 5, after V lost 4 bases and J lost 5 bases. The CDR3 region is CASSSTSGGTHNEQFF. The CDR3 DNA follows: TGTGCCAGCAGTTCGACTAGCGGGGGGACCCACAATGAGCAGTTCTTC.

CDR3 residues: CASSQEGGGDYEQYF. DNA for the CDR3: TGTGCCAGCAGCCAAGAGGGCGGCGGGGATTACGAGCAGTACTTC. The rearrangement uses TRBV4-2 and TRBJ2-7; D possibly corresponds to TRBD2 (6 bases). The CDR3 spans 15 residues. Trimming took off 0 bases at V and 4 bases at J, with 13 bases between the two ends. The V gene's germline CDR1 is LGHNA and CDR2 YNFKEQ.

The rearrangement joins TRBV5-5 to TRBJ1-2; 9 positions match TRBD1. Germline CDR1 is SGHKS and CDR2 is YYEKEE (reference sequence). Unmatched junction bases numbered 10, after V lost 4 bases and J lost 6 bases. The CDR3 is made up of 15 amino acids. The CDR3 region has the DNA TGTGCCAGCAGCGGTTTCCCGACAGGGGGTGATGGCTACACCTTC. Its translation is CASSGFPTGGDGYTF.

The sample holds a few counts of this clone. In nucleotides, the CDR3 is TGCGCCAGCAGCCCAGGACAGTTTAGCAATCAGCCCCAGCATTTT. The encoded protein is CASSPGQFSNQPQHF. The rearrangement links TRBV5-1 to TRBJ1-5; possibly TRBD1 for D (6 bases). CDR1 is SGHRS and CDR2 is YFSETQ in the germline V gene. The CDR3 contains 15 residues. V was trimmed by 4 bases and J by 0 bases, leaving 11 bases between them. The full variable domain, completed using reference TRBV5-1 and TRBJ1-5, is KAGVTQTPRYLIKTRGQQVTLSCSPISGHRSVSWYQQTPGQGLQFLFEYFSETQRNKGNFPGRFSGRQFSNSRSEMNVSTLELGDSALYLCASSPGQFSNQPQHFGDGTRLSIL.

The rearrangement joins TRBV5-1 to TRBJ2-2; D may be TRBD1 or TRBD2 (5 bases each). The CDR3 extends over 16 amino acids. V was trimmed by 7 bases and J by 2 bases, leaving 18 bases between them. Germline CDR1 SGHRS, CDR2 YFSETQ. Written as DNA, the CDR3 is TGCGCCAGCGGACCTCAGGGAGACGGCAACACCGGGGAGCTGTTTTTT. Encoded protein: CASGPQGDGNTGELFF.

The gene calls are TRBV7-2 and TRBJ2-4; D gene ambiguous. Germline V CDR1 and CDR2: SGHTA, FQGNSA. V shed 3 bases and J shed 4 bases, with 7 bases lying between them. The CDR3 spans 13 residues. CDR3 bases: TGTGCCAGCAGCTTGCCGGAAAAAAACATTCAGTACTTC. It is translated as CASSLPEKNIQYF. The variable domain in full, with the rest retrieved from reference TRBV7-2 and TRBJ2-4, is GAGVSQSPSNKVTEKGKDVELRCDPISGHTALYWYRQSLGQGLEFLIYFQGNSAPDKSGLPSDRFSAERTGGSVSTLTIQRTQQEDSAVYLCASSLPEKNIQYFGAGTRLSVL.

The chain uses TRBV6-5 and TRBJ1-2; maybe TRBD1 (5 bases). The V gene lost 4 bases and the J gene lost 4 bases, with 10 bases spanning the gap. CDR3 length: 13 residues. Germline V lookup: CDR1 MNHEY, CDR2 SVGAGI. CDR3 loop: CASSSGSGYGYTF. The CDR3 DNA reads as TGTGCCAGCAGTTCAGGGTCAGGCTATGGCTACACCTTC.